This note documents a single T cell receptor (beta chain) sequence. Generated by immunoSEQ multiplex PCR, the TCRdb table keeps only in-frame clones and is missing some. This repertoire shows about 180,000 clones, 87% found once; its top ten account for approximately 1.4%. This sample is drawn from a study of blood T cell repertoires in COVID-19. The CDR3 has 13 residues. Germline V gives CDR1 MNHNY, CDR2 SVGAGI (reference sequence). The junction had 3 bases not matched to a gene; V was cut back by 6 bases and J by 5 bases. This rearrangement joins TRBV6-6 to TRBJ1-1, with 10 positions matching TRBD1. The clonotype was recovered from a woman between 50 and 59 years old with acute or convalescent COVID-19. Sequencing was done on a sample of peripheral blood. CDR3 DNA sequence: TGTGCCAGCAGGCGGGGACAGGGGACTGAAGCTTTCTTT. It yields the protein CASRRGQGTEAFF.